The 28 T cell receptor beta chains listed next were all sequenced from one sample in a study of cytomegalovirus exposure and HLA in healthy donors. PCR amplification relied on 60 Vbeta primers (plus 13 Jbeta primers). The data were produced by immunoSEQ multiplex PCR, yet TCRdb's version contains in-frame clones alone and is incomplete. The sample shows 65,000 to 90,000 clones, around 86% of them seen only once. Sequenced material: PBMCs. Receptors originate from a woman younger than 45 in good health and CMV-seronegative.

This clone appeared a few times. V and J are TRBV5-4 and TRBJ2-6; D is unclear. Trimming removed 10 bases from V and 0 bases from J, with 8 bases in between. Looked up from germline, CDR1 is SGHNT and CDR2 is YYREEE (reference sequence). The CDR3 sequence is 13 residues long. The CDR3 region is CAATYSGANVLTF. CDR3 bases: TGTGCCGCAACCTACTCTGGGGCCAACGTCCTGACTTTC.

The table lists this clone with a count of one. The chain couples TRBV28 to TRBJ1-1; TRBD1 aligns across 8 bases. V lost 1 base to trimming and J lost 4 bases; unmatched junction nucleotides: 5. Germline values: CDR1 MDHEN, CDR2 SYDVKM. The CDR3 is 15 amino acids. CDR3 loop: CASSLLDREGTEAFF. CDR3 bases: TGTGCCAGCAGTTTATTGGACAGGGAGGGCACTGAAGCTTTCTTT.

V usage is TRBV5-1 and J usage is TRBJ1-2, with 9 positions matching TRBD1. The trim removed 0 bases at V and 4 bases at J, leaving 4 bases unmatched. The CDR3 length is 15 residues. CDR1 and CDR2 from the germline V gene are SGHRS and YFSETQ. CDR3 in amino acids: CASSLVQGATYGYTF. CDR3 bases: TGCGCCAGCAGCTTGGTACAGGGGGCGACCTATGGCTACACCTTC.

This chain links TRBV7-9 with TRBJ1-6; D remains ambiguous. V shed 2 bases and J shed 11 bases, with 19 bases lying between them. CDR1 is SEHNR and CDR2 is FQNEAQ in the germline V gene (reference sequence). The CDR3 extends over 16 amino acids. The CDR3 nucleotides are TGTGCCAGCAGCTTATACGGTCGTGGCAGGTTGACACCCCTCCACTTT. This translates into CASSLYGRGRLTPLHF.

CDR3 DNA sequence: TGTGCCAGCTCAAGGGGCGCGAACACTGAAGCTTTCTTT. This gives the protein CASSRGANTEAFF. This chain uses TRBV18 with TRBJ1-1; D is possibly TRBD1 (5 bases). The CDR3 is made up of 13 amino acids. Germline V lookup: CDR1 KGHSH, CDR2 LQKENI. Trimming left V 5 bases short and J 1 base short, with 8 bases between.

The V call is TRBV4-2, the J call TRBJ2-7, with D perhaps TRBD1 (5 bases). Germline values: CDR1 LGHNA, CDR2 YNFKEQ. The ends were cut back, 1 base at V and 1 base at J, with 8 bases in the middle. This CDR3 is 14 amino acids long. This CDR3 reads CASSQGGSSYEQYF. The CDR3 nucleotides read TGTGCCAGCAGCCAAGGGGGCTCTTCCTACGAGCAGTACTTC.

The V and J genes are TRBV15 and TRBJ2-2; D perhaps matches TRBD1 (7 bases). The length of the CDR3 is 16 residues. V was clipped by 0 bases and J by 3 bases, with 11 bases between them. The V gene's germline CDR1 is LNHNV and CDR2 YYDKDF (reference sequence). CDR3 in amino acids: CATSRDPRGDTGELFF. In DNA, the CDR3 is TGTGCCACCAGCAGAGACCCCAGGGGGGACACCGGGGAGCTGTTTTTT.

The J gene is TRBJ2-7, the V gene TRBV11-1; D call uncertain. Germline CDR1 reads SGHAT; CDR2 reads FQDESV (reference sequence). The CDR3 totals 14 residues. Deletions cut 1 base from V and 1 base from J, with 8 bases between. CDR3: CASSLDQASYEQYF. The CDR3 DNA is TGTGCCAGCAGCTTAGATCAGGCGTCCTACGAGCAGTACTTC.

This rearrangement joins TRBV15 to TRBJ2-2; 7 positions match TRBD1. CDR3 length equals 15 residues. V was pared by 4 bases and J by 4 bases, with 6 bases of the junction left unmatched. The germline V gene encodes CDR1 LNHNV and CDR2 YYDKDF (reference sequence). Here the CDR3 DNA reads TGTGCCACCAGCATTCGACAGGGCGGCACCGGGGAGCTGTTTTTT. It yields the protein CATSIRQGGTGELFF. Looking up the rest from reference TRBV15 and TRBJ2-2 gives the full variable domain: DAMVIQNPRYQVTQFGKPVTLSCSQTLNHNVMYWYQQKSSQAPKLLFHYYDKDFNNEADTPDNFQSRRPNTSFCFLDIRSPGLGDTAMYLCATSIRQGGTGELFFGEGSRLTVL.

CDR3 sequence: CASSVRSMGANVLTF. In DNA, the CDR3 is TGTGCCAGCAGCGTCCGGAGTATGGGGGCCAACGTCCTGACTTTC. The chain joins TRBV9 to TRBJ2-6; D ambiguous. Germline lookup yields CDR1 SGDLS and CDR2 YYNGEE. The CDR3 runs 15 residues. Trimming left V 2 bases short and J 4 bases short, with 10 bases between.

The rearrangement uses TRBV11-3 and TRBJ2-3, with TRBD1 matching over 7 bases. The CDR3 is 15 residues long. CDR1 is SGHNT, CDR2 YENEEA, per germline. The ends lost 4 bases at V and 1 base at J; junction bases unmatched: 5. CDR3 sequence reads: CASSSGQEGTDTQYF. The DNA of the CDR3 is TGTGCCAGCAGCTCCGGACAGGAGGGCACAGATACGCAGTATTTT.

V usage is TRBV19 and J usage is TRBJ2-1, with D perhaps matching TRBD2 (6 bases). Trimming removed 4 bases at V and 2 bases at J, with 12 bases between. This CDR3 comprises 15 residues. Per the germline V gene, CDR1 is LNHDA and CDR2 is SQIVND (reference sequence). The CDR3 DNA reads as TGTGCCAGTAGTAAGGTAGCGGACCCCTACAATGAGCAGTTCTTC. Translated, it gives CASSKVADPYNEQFF.

The rearrangement joins TRBV19 to TRBJ1-2, with D hard to call. Germline V lookup: CDR1 LNHDA, CDR2 SQIVND (reference sequence). The CDR3 extends over 14 amino acids. With 4 bases removed from V and 0 bases from J, the gap between germline ends came to 9 bases. This CDR3 is CASSRRGANYGYTF. The CDR3 bases are TGTGCCAGTAGTAGGCGGGGAGCTAACTATGGCTACACCTTC.

Points on this clone: Compared with germline, one end of the junction differs, possibly owing to a read error. This rearrangement joins TRBV7-9 to TRBJ2-7, with 9 bases lining up with TRBD1. The CDR3 extends over 14 amino acids. Germline-derived CDR1 and CDR2 are SEHNR and FQNEAQ (reference sequence). The CDR3 is CSSSPWTGAGEQYF. As DNA, the CDR3 is TGTTCCAGCAGCCCCTGGACAGGGGCCGGCGAGCAGTACTTC.

The rearrangement uses TRBV7-9 and TRBJ1-5; D not resolved. The CDR3 runs 14 residues. Trimming cost V 4 bases and J 2 bases, with 9 bases left between them. Germline V CDR1 and CDR2: SEHNR, FQNEAQ (reference sequence). CDR3 sequence reads: CASSSQEGNQPQHF. The DNA for the CDR3 is TGTGCCAGCAGCTCTCAGGAGGGCAATCAGCCCCAGCATTTT.

The J gene is TRBJ1-1, the V gene TRBV6-5; tentative D call: TRBD1 (5 bases). The CDR3 length is 15 residues. Per germline, CDR1 MNHEY and CDR2 SVGAGI. Trimming pared 5 bases from V and 1 base from J, leaving 14 bases between. The CDR3 bases are TGTGCCAGCAGTCGTAACTTGCAGGGGAACACTGAAGCTTTCTTT. It is translated as CASSRNLQGNTEAFF.

This chain links TRBV6-1 with TRBJ1-5; D gene uncertain. Germline loops: CDR1 MNHNS, CDR2 SASEGT. This CDR3 is 15 amino acids long. V dropped 5 bases and J dropped 6 bases, with 17 bases sitting between them. CDR3 amino acids: CASSRQEGAGQPQHF. DNA of the CDR3: TGTGCCAGCAGTAGGCAGGAGGGCGCGGGTCAGCCCCAGCATTTT.

The chain recombines TRBV28 with TRBJ2-1; 10 nucleotides match TRBD1. This CDR3 is built from 15 residues. V gave up 5 bases and J gave up 5 bases; unmatched junction bases: 6. In germline, CDR1 is MDHEN, CDR2 SYDVKM. The CDR3 DNA follows: TGTGCCAGCAGTACCTCGGGGACAGGGGACAATGAGCAGTTCTTC. Translation gives CASSTSGTGDNEQFF.

This chain joins TRBV19 and TRBJ2-1; TRBD2 agrees at 7 bases. The CDR3 has 13 residues. The germline V gene has CDR1 LNHDA and CDR2 SQIVND (reference sequence). Trimming removed 8 bases from V and 5 bases from J; junction bases left unmatched: 6. DNA of the CDR3: TGTGCCAGTGGGGAGGGCCCTAACAATGAGCAGTTCTTC. This translates into CASGEGPNNEQFF.

The rearrangement links TRBV21-1 to TRBJ2-7; the table's TRBD2 call for D was not verified on the DNA. TRBV21-1 is annotated as a pseudogene. The length of the CDR3 is 19 residues. CDR3 DNA sequence: TGTGCCAGCAGCAATCTGGCGCTGCTAGCGGGAGGGCCCTTTATCGAGCAGTACTTC. Its protein product is CASSNLALLAGGPFIEQYF.

The CDR3: CASSPFPPRGSGNYGYTF. CDR3 DNA: TGTGCCAGCTCACCATTCCCGCCGCGGGGTTCGGGGAACTATGGCTACACCTTC. The J gene is TRBJ1-2, the V gene TRBV18, with D hard to call. The CDR3 totals 18 residues. Germline assignment: CDR1 KGHSH and CDR2 LQKENI. With 2 bases removed from V and 2 bases from J, the gap between germline ends came to 21 bases.

This chain links TRBV28 with TRBJ1-1, with 7 nucleotides matching TRBD1. The CDR3 has 15 amino acids. Germline lookup yields CDR1 MDHEN and CDR2 SYDVKM. The ends lost 4 bases at V and 4 bases at J; junction bases unmatched: 9. CDR3 sequence: CASSSRTGVSTEAFF. The CDR3 DNA follows: TGTGCCAGCAGTTCCCGTACAGGGGTATCCACTGAAGCTTTCTTT.

The rearrangement uses TRBV4-2 and TRBJ2-1, with TRBD1 identical over 10 bases. Per germline, CDR1 LGHNA and CDR2 YNFKEQ. The CDR3 spans 17 residues. With V trimmed by 1 base and J by 7 bases, 10 bases remained unmatched. The CDR3 is CASSQAPRQGAINEQFF. The CDR3 nucleotides read TGTGCCAGCAGCCAAGCCCCGAGACAGGGGGCAATTAATGAGCAGTTCTTC.

The chain carries TRBV5-6 and TRBJ2-7, with TRBD2 identical over 8 bases. With V trimmed by 1 base and J by 5 bases, 8 bases remained unmatched. The CDR3 totals 15 residues. The V gene's germline CDR1 is SGHDT and CDR2 YYEEEE. The DNA of the CDR3 is TGTGCCAGCAGCTTGAACGGCGGGAGGAGGGACGAGCAGTACTTC. It specifies CASSLNGGRRDEQYF.

The table lists this clone with a count of one. This chain joins TRBV28 and TRBJ2-7, with 10 bases aligning to TRBD1. The length of the CDR3 is 13 residues. The J segment lost 6 bases and the V segment lost 7 bases, leaving 6 bases of the junction unmatched. From germline, CDR1 is MDHEN and CDR2 SYDVKM. The CDR3 loop reads CASISGQGVEQYF. The CDR3 DNA follows: TGTGCCAGCATATCAGGACAGGGGGTCGAGCAGTACTTC.

The chain uses TRBV2 and TRBJ2-7; a possible D gene is TRBD1 (6 bases). The CDR3 consists of 14 residues. The germline V gene encodes CDR1 SNHLY and CDR2 FYNNEI. V lost 7 bases and J lost 3, with 16 bases in between. The CDR3 sequence is CASTENRVGYEQYF. In nucleotides, the CDR3 is TGTGCCAGCACCGAAAACAGGGTAGGCTACGAGCAGTACTTC.

This clone was found once. The rearrangement joins TRBV2 to TRBJ1-1; perhaps TRBD1 as D (6 bases). The CDR3 spans 14 residues. Germline V gene data show CDR1 as SNHLY and CDR2 as FYNNEI. V lost 7 bases to trimming and J lost 0 bases, with 12 bases between them. Here the CDR3 DNA reads TGTGCCAGCAATCGGGACACATTGAACACTGAAGCTTTCTTT. The encoded protein is CASNRDTLNTEAFF.

The CDR3 nucleotides read TGTGCCAGCAGCCCTGGGACAGGGGGCGAGAGCTACACCTTC. It translates to CASSPGTGGESYTF. The chain recombines TRBV7-9 with TRBJ1-2; the match to TRBD1 covers 12 bases. V shed 5 bases and J 9 bases; nucleotides not matched to a gene: 7. CDR1 and CDR2 from the germline V gene are SEHNR and FQNEAQ (reference sequence). The length of the CDR3 is 14 residues.